This TCR beta chain was recorded in a study of T cell responses to AZD1222 COVID-19 vaccine. V lost 2 bases to trimming and J lost 1 base; unmatched junction nucleotides: 2. CDR1 is MNHNY and CDR2 is SVGAGI in the germline V gene (reference sequence). The CDR3 has 16 residues. Study-level results: Two doses of AZD1222 preceded a rise in Spike-specific TCR breadth and depth. Baseline testing showed seropositivity in only six AZD1222 recipients.

Of note for this clone: The antigen is undetermined.

This table comes from immunoSEQ multiplex PCR, and its TCRdb copy is limited to in-frame clones, with some not included. The sample shows around 150,000 clones, more than 80% of them seen only once. The chain couples TRBV6-6 to TRBJ1-5; 10 positions match TRBD1. This sample comprised peripheral blood, obtained 28 days after the second dose of the MenACWY control vaccine. The TCR was taken from an adult who received the MenACWY meningococcal vaccine as a control. CDR3 in amino acids: CASSYPGQGSNQPQHF. The CDR3 DNA sequence: TGTGCCAGCAGTTACCCGGGACAGGGGAGCAATCAGCCCCAGCATTTT.